This T cell receptor (beta chain) was sequenced in a study of shared clonotypes between healthy human individuals. Study context: A couple of women and a few men aged 18 to 49 made up the donors. The study's findings and limits: In several donors, around 5.5% of naive CD4 clonotypes appeared in common.

About this clone: Its antigen is undetermined.

Germline assignment: CDR1 SGHAT and CDR2 FQNNGV. Trimming stripped 5 bases from V and 12 bases from J, with 14 bases between. The CDR3 loop spans 11 amino acids. Generated by immunoSEQ multiplex PCR, the TCRdb table keeps only in-frame clones and is missing some. The repertoire holds about 580,000 clones, with roughly 98% as singletons. Naive CD8 isolation took CD45RO-negative cells positively selected for CCR7 and excluded terminally differentiated effector memory CD45RA+ cells. Material for sequencing was naive CD8+ T cells sorted from blood. The chain combines TRBV11-2 with TRBJ2-7; D call uncertain. This receptor was taken from a young man in good health. In nucleotides, the CDR3 is TGTGCCAGCAGCCTAAACAGTATTGGGTACTTC. Translated, it gives CASSLNSIGYF.